Below are 27 T cell receptor beta chains sequenced from a single sample in a study of blood T cell repertoires in COVID-19. Produced via immunoSEQ multiplex PCR; TCRdb's table is partial and in-frame only. The table includes under 200,000 clones, around 86% detected once. The source material was peripheral blood. Receptor source: a woman aged 80 or over in a cohort sampled during active or convalescent COVID-19.

The chain uses TRBV30 and TRBJ2-7, with 7 bases identical to TRBD2. V was clipped by 0 bases and J by 2 bases; unmatched bases: 7. The germline V gene encodes CDR1 GTSNPN and CDR2 SVGIG (reference sequence). There are 15 residues in the CDR3. CDR3 in DNA: TGTGCCTGGAGTGTACTGGCGGGGGAACCCTACGAGCAGTACTTC. Translating gives CAWSVLAGEPYEQYF.

The chain couples TRBV4-3 to TRBJ1-2; TRBD1 might be the D (6 bases). Germline loops: CDR1 LGHNA, CDR2 YSLEER. The CDR3 totals 15 residues. Trimming took off 1 base at V and 4 bases at J, with 13 bases between the two ends. In DNA form, the CDR3 reads TGCGCCAGCAGCCAAGGTACAGGGCCGCCCTATGGCTACACCTTC. It yields the protein CASSQGTGPPYGYTF.

In this sample, this clone turned up a few times. The chain links TRBV6-2 or TRBV6-3 to TRBJ1-1, with D perhaps matching TRBD1 (5 bases). Looked up from germline, CDR1 is MNHEY and CDR2 is SVGEGT. The V end was cut by 3 bases, the J end by 5 bases, with 10 bases between. The CDR3 covers 13 residues. The CDR3 sequence: CASSYMGGTEAFF. In nucleotides, the CDR3 is TGTGCCAGCAGTTATATGGGGGGGACTGAAGCTTTCTTT.

In DNA, the CDR3 is TGTGCCACCCGGCAGGGGGACGAGCAGTACTTC. Encoded protein: CATRQGDEQYF. The chain combines TRBV24-1 with TRBJ2-7, with 7 bases lining up with TRBD1. The ends lost 9 bases at V and 5 bases at J; junction bases unmatched: 3. Germline CDR1 and CDR2: KGHDR and SFDVKD. There are 11 residues in the CDR3.

The chain is built from TRBV3-1 (or the pseudogene TRBV3-2) and TRBJ2-5; the match to TRBD2 covers 13 bases. Losses at the gene ends were 4 bases for V and 5 bases for J; bases not matched to a gene: 7. Germline CDR1 is LGHDT and CDR2 is YNNKEL (reference sequence). The CDR3 is made up of 16 amino acids. CDR3 sequence reads: CASSPWTSGRGETQYF. The DNA for the CDR3 is TGTGCCAGCAGCCCTTGGACTAGCGGGAGAGGGGAGACCCAGTACTTC.

This chain uses TRBV19 with TRBJ2-1; weak D call: TRBD2 (5 bases). Germline V gene data show CDR1 as LNHDA and CDR2 as SQIVND (reference sequence). Trimming stripped 5 bases from V and 4 bases from J, with 12 bases between. CDR3 length equals 14 residues. The CDR3 nucleotides read TGTGCCAGTAGTGATTGGGGAGTTTACAATGAGCAGTTCTTC. This gives the protein CASSDWGVYNEQFF.

The chain couples TRBV10-3 to TRBJ1-1; 9 bases map to TRBD1. This CDR3 is built from 14 residues. The junction had 5 bases not matched to a gene; V was cut back by 6 bases and J by 3 bases. Germline V gives CDR1 ENHRY, CDR2 SYGVKD. CDR3 bases: TGTGCCATCAGGGAATGGACAGGGGACACTGAAGCTTTCTTT. Translated, it gives CAIREWTGDTEAFF.

The CDR3 DNA is TGTGCCAGCAGTGATCTGGTTTGGCCCGGCTACACCTTC. Protein: CASSDLVWPGYTF. The chain combines TRBV2 with TRBJ1-2; no clear D. The length of the CDR3 is 13 residues. The germline V and J ends were trimmed by 3 bases and 8 bases, with 13 bases remaining between them. Germline loops: CDR1 SNHLY, CDR2 FYNNEI.

The chain carries TRBV29-1 and TRBJ1-5; 7 bases are shared with TRBD1. Germline assignment: CDR1 SQVTM and CDR2 ANQGSEA. This CDR3 has 13 residues. J was trimmed by 3 bases and V by 6 bases; bases with no gene match: 5. CDR3 nucleotides: TGCAGCGTGTCGACAGGGTTCAATCAGCCCCAGCATTTT. It is translated as CSVSTGFNQPQHF.

The rearrangement joins TRBV6-5 to TRBJ2-5; 11 bases are a match to TRBD1. Germline V gene sequence: CDR1 MNHEY, CDR2 SVGAGI. The CDR3 spans 13 residues. The V gene end was trimmed by 11 bases and the J gene end by 7 bases; junction bases not matched to a gene: 9. CDR3 in DNA: TGTGCCTCCCGCGGGGGACAGGGGGGGACCCAGTACTTC. Protein: CASRGGQGGTQYF.

This chain uses TRBV19 with TRBJ2-1, with 7 bases identical to TRBD1. CDR1 and CDR2 from the germline V gene are LNHDA and SQIVND (reference sequence). Germline trimming cut 5 bases from V and 5 bases from J; bases unmatched to any gene: 9. This CDR3 is 15 amino acids long. The CDR3 loop reads CASSSWDRGNNEQFF. CDR3 DNA: TGTGCCAGTAGTTCGTGGGACAGAGGGAACAATGAGCAGTTCTTC.

This clone was seen once. The chain has TRBV30 and TRBJ2-7; 7 bases map to TRBD1. V gave up 5 bases and J gave up 3 bases; unmatched junction bases: 7. CDR3 length: 13 residues. CDR1 and CDR2 (germline): GTSNPN, SVGIG (reference sequence). CDR3 protein: CAWRRTGDYEQYF. CDR3 sequence (DNA): TGTGCCTGGCGTAGGACAGGAGACTACGAGCAGTACTTC.

This chain joins TRBV18 and TRBJ2-2; 10 bases are a match to TRBD2. Trimming took 3 bases from V and 5 from J; bases not matched to a gene: 6. Germline loops: CDR1 KGHSH, CDR2 LQKENI. There are 16 residues in the CDR3. CDR3 sequence reads: CASSPRTSGLTGELFF. CDR3 DNA: TGTGCCAGCTCACCGAGGACTAGCGGTTTAACCGGGGAGCTGTTTTTT.

The V gene is TRBV7-8, the J gene TRBJ1-3, with 8 nucleotides matching TRBD1. The CDR3 is 14 amino acids. Germline CDR1 and CDR2: SGHVS and FQNEAQ. The ends lost 1 base at V and 10 bases at J; junction bases unmatched: 6. This CDR3 is CASSLVKQGATIYF. CDR3 bases: TGTGCCAGCAGCTTAGTGAAGCAGGGGGCGACCATATATTTT.

This clone was detected once. This chain connects TRBV5-6 to TRBJ2-4; 8 bases line up with TRBD1. There are 16 residues in the CDR3. V lost 3 bases, J lost 0 bases, and 5 bases stayed unmatched. The germline V gene has CDR1 SGHDT and CDR2 YYEEEE. CDR3 region: CASSSTGVLAKNIQYF. DNA for the CDR3: TGTGCCAGCAGCTCGACAGGGGTTTTAGCCAAAAACATTCAGTACTTC. Variable domain in full (rest from reference TRBV5-6 and TRBJ2-4): DAGVTQSPTHLIKTRGQQVTLRCSPKSGHDTVSWYQQALGQGPQFIFQYYEEEERQRGNFPDRFSGHQFPNYSSELNVNALLLGDSALYLCASSSTGVLAKNIQYFGAGTRLSVL.

Concerning this clone itself: Other nucleotide sequences from this sample produce the same CDR3. The V call is TRBV19, the J call TRBJ1-2, with 8 bases lining up with TRBD1. Germline trimming cut 3 bases from V and 4 bases from J; bases unmatched to any gene: 1. The CDR3 spans 13 residues. Germline V gene data show CDR1 as LNHDA and CDR2 as SQIVND (reference sequence). In nucleotides, the CDR3 is TGTGCCAGTAGTATTGACAGGGGCTATGGCTACACCTTC. Its protein is CASSIDRGYGYTF.

The J gene is TRBJ2-1, the V gene TRBV6-4; 10 nucleotides line up with TRBD2. With 6 bases clipped from V and 4 bases from J, the junction kept 6 bases outside the gene matches. Germline CDR1 MRHNA, CDR2 SNTAGT. The CDR3 has 15 residues. The CDR3 coding sequence is TGTGCCAGCAGCGTCACTAGCGGGGTGTACAATGAGCAGTTCTTC. Amino acid sequence: CASSVTSGVYNEQFF.

This chain joins TRBV3-1 (or the pseudogene TRBV3-2) and TRBJ1-2; 8 nucleotides agree with TRBD1. The CDR3 runs 15 residues. The trim removed 4 bases at V and 6 bases at J, leaving 10 bases unmatched. CDR1 is LGHDT, CDR2 YNNKEL, per germline (reference sequence). In DNA form, the CDR3 reads TGTGCCAGCAGCCCGCTGGACAGGGCGGCCCATGGCTACACCTTC. It yields the protein CASSPLDRAAHGYTF.

The chain recombines TRBV6-5 with TRBJ2-1; TRBD1 matches 8 bases. Germline lookup yields CDR1 MNHEY and CDR2 SVGAGI. The V segment lost 6 bases and the J segment 7 bases; nucleotides outside the gene matches: 11. CDR3 length: 15 residues. The CDR3 reads CASSPDRGPRNEQFF. The CDR3 region has the DNA TGTGCCAGCAGCCCAGACAGGGGCCCAAGGAATGAGCAGTTCTTC.

The rearrangement joins TRBV6-6 to TRBJ2-7; no clear D. V lost 0 bases, J lost 2 bases, and 14 bases lay in between. The V gene's germline CDR1 is MNHNY and CDR2 SVGAGI (reference sequence). The CDR3 runs to 16 residues. As DNA, the CDR3 is TGTGCCAGCAGTTACTCTTCAGTTTCCGAACCCTACGAGCAGTACTTC. Its translation: CASSYSSVSEPYEQYF.

This chain uses TRBV25-1 with TRBJ2-1; 7 bases fit TRBD2. This CDR3 is built from 15 residues. Germline CDR1 reads MGHDK; CDR2 reads SYGVNS. Germline trimming cut 1 base from V and 7 bases from J; bases unmatched to any gene: 7. CDR3 residues: CASSESGRGRNEQFF. CDR3 coding DNA: TGTGCCAGCAGTGAATCGGGGAGGGGACGGAATGAGCAGTTCTTC.

The CDR3 here is CASSPNRGPGDQPQHF. Here the CDR3 DNA reads TGTGCCAGCAGCCCGAACAGGGGTCCGGGCGATCAGCCCCAGCATTTT. The chain is built from TRBV27 and TRBJ1-5, with 7 bases identical to TRBD1. Germline V lookup: CDR1 MNHEY, CDR2 SMNVEV (reference sequence). This CDR3 comprises 16 residues. The V and J ends lost 6 bases and 5 bases, in that order; junction bases with no gene match: 13.

V and J are TRBV27 and TRBJ1-6; D possibly corresponds to TRBD1 (6 bases). CDR1 is MNHEY, CDR2 SMNVEV, per germline (reference sequence). V shed 5 bases and J shed 3 bases, with 11 bases lying between them. CDR3 length: 15 residues. The CDR3 region is CASSKDSFYNSPLHF. The CDR3 nucleotides are TGTGCCAGCAGTAAGGACAGCTTCTATAATTCACCCCTCCACTTT.

The V gene is TRBV9, the J gene TRBJ2-7; TRBD1 agrees at 10 bases. J was trimmed by 5 bases and V by 3 bases; bases with no gene match: 5. CDR1 SGDLS and CDR2 YYNGEE come from the germline V gene. The CDR3 extends over 14 amino acids. The CDR3: CASSDRQGADEQYF. The DNA of the CDR3 is TGTGCCAGCAGCGACCGACAGGGGGCCGACGAGCAGTACTTC.

The rearrangement uses TRBV2 and TRBJ2-2; D might be TRBD1 (9 bases). Germline loops: CDR1 SNHLY, CDR2 FYNNEI. The CDR3 is made up of 17 amino acids. V was clipped by 6 bases and J by 0 bases, with 17 bases between them. CDR3 sequence: CASRDRGAGANTGELFF. CDR3 DNA sequence: TGTGCCAGCAGGGACAGGGGAGCGGGAGCGAACACCGGGGAGCTGTTTTTT.

The rearrangement uses TRBV12-5 and TRBJ2-2, with D uncertain. Germline CDR1 and CDR2: LGHNT and FRNRAP. The CDR3 is 12 amino acids. The V and J ends lost 3 bases and 5 bases respectively, with 4 bases between them. CDR3 protein: CASGFNTGELFF. The CDR3 DNA sequence: TGTGCTAGTGGTTTCAATACCGGGGAGCTGTTTTTT.

V gene TRBV3-1 (or the pseudogene TRBV3-2) combines with J gene TRBJ1-1; 7 positions agree with TRBD1. This CDR3 spans 17 amino acids. CDR1 LGHDT and CDR2 YNNKEL come from the germline V gene (reference sequence). V shed 1 base and J 2 bases; nucleotides not matched to a gene: 10. The CDR3 sequence: CASSQVFHRGLNTEAFF. DNA of the CDR3: TGTGCCAGCAGCCAAGTCTTTCACAGGGGATTAAACACTGAAGCTTTCTTT.